This paragraph reports one TCR beta chain. There is no known antigen for this receptor. Base qualities are not at hand, and no much larger clone is one base apart. Samples from volunteer blood donors who had recovered from COVID-19 were contributed by a second Seattle source. Whole blood was collected in K2EDTA tubes by collaborating institutions according to the institutions' own protocols. For TCRbeta analysis, collaborator samples were shipped as frozen whole blood, as isolated PBMCs, or as DNA extracted from either sample type. Trimming accounts for 5 bases at V and 6 bases at J, while the number of junction bases matched to no gene is 6. The germline V gene yields MNHEY for CDR1 and SVGAGI for CDR2. Taken from cysteine to phenylalanine, the CDR3 has 13 residues. The retained sequence is limited to the CDR3, 39 bases, with the frame set at the first base. TCRbeta CDR3 regions were amplified from genomic DNA by means of the immunoSEQ Assay, a bias-controlled multiplex PCR. The published analysis was carried out like this. Within the assay, amplification of reference gene primers was used to estimate how many nucleated cells each sample contained. To quantify the absolute abundance of each unique TCRbeta CDR3 rearrangement, sequence reads were collapsed and filtered. For each sample, productive Simpson clonality was calculated as the square root of Simpson's diversity index over productive rearrangements. The table was pulled from immuneACCESS by TCRdb, which kept in-frame rearrangements only. Such tables lose some clones; where checked, under half of the loss comes from unresolved V genes, and the rest has no known cause. For V, J and clone size, that table is used; D and trimming come from the DNA. This sample gives more than 250,000 clones in total; 70% to 90% of them show up just once. Nearly 6.5% of the sample belongs to the ten largest clones.

The data belong to a study of blood T cell repertoires in COVID-19 (dated by TCRdb to about 2020). Background on the whole study: Samples from collaborators originated in the United States, Italy and Spain and spanned both the acute and convalescent phases of COVID-19. Samples were obtained from the ongoing ImmuneRACE study (first 160 participants) and from 1,000 to 1,500 subjects provided by 6 global collaborators. The dataset comprised deeply sampled blood TCRbeta repertoires from subjects exposed to, actively infected with, or recovered from COVID-19. The material from the prospective study consisted of cDNA or gDNA derived from T cells, B-cell-depleted T cells, or PBMCs. The repertoires were made available in a free public database intended to serve as a resource for research on the immune response to SARS-CoV-2. Sample metadata almost always included a de-identified subject ID, COVID-19 status, age in years and sex. Where available, HLA class I and class II types were taken from metadata supplied by the sample provider and were not determined by assay-based typing.

Broader findings and caveats from the paper: How much clinical and demographic metadata was included differed by source and by participant, and the metadata was provided uncurated.

The sequence was collected from a man aged 18 to 30 who had recovered from COVID-19. The sequenced sample consisted of peripheral blood. Here the chain combines TRBV6-5 and TRBJ1-1; the junction holds 7 bases that match TRBD1. This receptor carries the CDR3 CASSTRTGPEAFF. The DNA sequence reads TGTGCCAGCAGTACCCGGACAGGCCCTGAAGCTTTCTTT.